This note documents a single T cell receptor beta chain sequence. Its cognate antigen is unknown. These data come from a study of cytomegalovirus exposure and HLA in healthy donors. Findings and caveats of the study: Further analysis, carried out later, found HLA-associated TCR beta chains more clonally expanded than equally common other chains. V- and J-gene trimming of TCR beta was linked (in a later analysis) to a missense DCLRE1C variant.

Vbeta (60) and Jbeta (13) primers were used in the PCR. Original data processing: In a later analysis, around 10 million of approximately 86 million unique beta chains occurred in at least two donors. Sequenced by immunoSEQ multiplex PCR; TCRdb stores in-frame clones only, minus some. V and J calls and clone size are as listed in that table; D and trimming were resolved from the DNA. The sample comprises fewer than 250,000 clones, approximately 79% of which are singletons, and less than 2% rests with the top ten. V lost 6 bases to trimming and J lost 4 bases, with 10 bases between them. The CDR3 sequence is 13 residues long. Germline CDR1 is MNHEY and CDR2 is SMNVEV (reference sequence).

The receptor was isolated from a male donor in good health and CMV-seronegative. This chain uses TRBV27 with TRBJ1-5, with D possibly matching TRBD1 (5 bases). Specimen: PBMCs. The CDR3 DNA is TGTGCCAGCAGACTATCAGGGAATCAGCCCCAGCATTTT. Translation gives CASRLSGNQPQHF.